This T cell receptor beta chain comes out of a study of shared clonotypes between healthy human individuals. Naive CD8 cells lacked CD45RO and underwent positive selection for CCR7, leaving out terminally differentiated effector memory CD45RA+ cells. V trimming: 0 bases; J trimming: 6 bases; junction bases outside the gene matches: 6. Per the germline V gene, CDR1 is MNHEY and CDR2 is SVGAGI. CDR3 size: 16 residues. The data were produced by immunoSEQ multiplex PCR, yet TCRdb's version contains in-frame clones alone and is incomplete. Of about 680,000 clones in the sample, just over 90% were seen once.

V and J are TRBV6-5 and TRBJ2-1; 9 bases are shared with TRBD2. The sequencing input was naive CD8+ T cells sorted from blood. The sequence was obtained from a man between 25 and 39 years old in good health. DNA of the CDR3: TGTGCCAGCAGTTACTCTATGTCTAGCGGGATCAATGAGCAGTTCTTC. This sequence encodes CASSYSMSSGINEQFF.